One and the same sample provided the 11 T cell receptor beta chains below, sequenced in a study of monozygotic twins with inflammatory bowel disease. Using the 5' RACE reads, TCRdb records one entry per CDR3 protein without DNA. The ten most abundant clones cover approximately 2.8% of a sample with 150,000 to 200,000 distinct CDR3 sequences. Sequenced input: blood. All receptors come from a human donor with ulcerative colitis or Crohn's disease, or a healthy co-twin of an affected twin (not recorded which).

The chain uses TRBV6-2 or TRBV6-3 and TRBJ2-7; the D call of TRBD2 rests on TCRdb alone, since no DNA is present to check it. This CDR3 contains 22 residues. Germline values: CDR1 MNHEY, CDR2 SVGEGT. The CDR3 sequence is CASSPPGTSGRAQIAISYEQYF.

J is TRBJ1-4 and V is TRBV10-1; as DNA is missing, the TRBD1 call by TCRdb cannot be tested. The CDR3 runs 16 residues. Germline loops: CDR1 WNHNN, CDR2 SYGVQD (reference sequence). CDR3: CASSESIRDRNEKLFF.

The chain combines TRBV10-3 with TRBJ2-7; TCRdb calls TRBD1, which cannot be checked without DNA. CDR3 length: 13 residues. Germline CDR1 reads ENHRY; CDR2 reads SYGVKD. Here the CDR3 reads CAISIGQEGEQYF.

The CDR3 is CSARDGTSGNQETQYF. The chain combines TRBV20-1 with TRBJ2-5; TCRdb's assignment of TRBD2 cannot be checked, as there is no DNA. Per germline, CDR1 DFQATT and CDR2 SNEGSKA (reference sequence). The CDR3 extends over 16 amino acids.

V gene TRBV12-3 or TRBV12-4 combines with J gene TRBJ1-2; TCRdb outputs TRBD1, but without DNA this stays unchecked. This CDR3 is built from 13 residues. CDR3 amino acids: CASRQGVMGGYTF.

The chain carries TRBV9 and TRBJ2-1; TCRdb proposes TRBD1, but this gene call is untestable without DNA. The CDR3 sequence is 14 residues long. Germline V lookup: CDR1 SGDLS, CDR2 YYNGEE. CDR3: CASSVRGVGNEQFF.

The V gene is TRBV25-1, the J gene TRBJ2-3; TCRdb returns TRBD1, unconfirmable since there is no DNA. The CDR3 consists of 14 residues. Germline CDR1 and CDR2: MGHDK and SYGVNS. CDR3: CASWTGTITDTQYF.

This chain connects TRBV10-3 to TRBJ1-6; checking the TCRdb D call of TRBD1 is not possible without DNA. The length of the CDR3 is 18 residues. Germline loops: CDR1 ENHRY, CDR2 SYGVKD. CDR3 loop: CAISARQGSNSYNSPLHF.

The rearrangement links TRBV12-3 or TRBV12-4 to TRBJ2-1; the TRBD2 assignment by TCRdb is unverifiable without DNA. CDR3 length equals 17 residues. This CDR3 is CASSQGLVGWGDNEQFF.

CDR3 sequence reads: CASSIRDSAFYGYTF. The gene calls are TRBV14 and TRBJ1-2; the TCRdb D gene call, TRBD1, has no DNA to confirm it. The CDR3 is 15 amino acids. The germline V gene encodes CDR1 SGHDN and CDR2 FVKESK.

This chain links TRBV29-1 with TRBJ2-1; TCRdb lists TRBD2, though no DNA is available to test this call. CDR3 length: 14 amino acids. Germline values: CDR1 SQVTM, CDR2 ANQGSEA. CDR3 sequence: CSVGLAGANNEQFF.